The 28 T cell receptor beta chains below come from one sample, sequenced in a study of response to subunit inactivated influenza vaccine. One entry per CDR3 protein, called by TCRdb with MiXCR from the RT-PCR reads. The sample contains roughly 790,000 distinct CDR3 sequences, over 20% of which appear only once. Sample: PBMCs from blood, taken 4 to 6 days after vaccination. Receptors originate from a man aged 45-65 years who received an inactivated influenza vaccine.

This sequence joins TRBV5-7 and TRBJ2-3, with D perhaps matching TRBD2 (5 bases). TRBV5-7 is filed as an ORF, its function uncertain. Trimming shortened V by 5 bases and J by 2 bases, and 9 bases separated the two germline ends. There are 13 residues in the CDR3. The CDR3 DNA is TGTGCCAGCAGACGGACTGACACAGATACGCAGTATTTT. Its protein product is CASRRTDTDTQYF.

J is TRBJ2-7 and V is TRBV12-3 or TRBV12-4; TRBD1 is a possible D gene (6 bases). The CDR3 covers 14 residues. V dropped 6 bases and J dropped 7 bases, with 19 bases sitting between them. The CDR3: CASSRNRELGEQYF. In DNA, the CDR3 is TGTGCCAGCAGCCGGAACAGGGAACTGGGGGAGCAGTACTTC.

Comments on this clonotype: A clone one base away is much larger, so this may be a read error. V is TRBV5-1 and J is TRBJ2-1, with 10 bases identical to TRBD2. This CDR3 has 18 residues. Germline V CDR1 and CDR2: SGHRS, YFSETQ. This CDR3 reads CATSFGLAGAGGYNEQFF. The CDR3 nucleotides are TGCGCCACCAGCTTTGGGCTAGCGGGAGCTGGGGGCTACAATGAGCAGTTCTTC.

V is TRBV4-2 and J is TRBJ2-2, with TRBD2 matching 7 bases. Germline V lookup: CDR1 LGHNA, CDR2 YNFKEQ. V was pared by 3 bases and J by 6 bases, with 7 bases of the junction left unmatched. CDR3 size: 15 residues. The CDR3 region has the DNA TGTGCCAGCAGCCATGGACTAGTTTCGGCCGGGGAGCTGTTTTTT. Translated, it gives CASSHGLVSAGELFF.

The chain employs TRBV2 and TRBJ2-3; tentatively, D is TRBD2 (6 bases). The V end was cut by 1 base, the J end by 4 bases, with 9 bases between. CDR1 is SNHLY and CDR2 is FYNNEI in the germline V gene. The CDR3 runs 14 residues. CDR3 loop: CASSEVGRSDTQYF. The CDR3 DNA is TGTGCCAGCAGTGAAGTGGGGAGGTCAGATACGCAGTATTTT.

V usage is TRBV10-3 and J usage is TRBJ2-7; 13 bases line up with TRBD2. With 4 bases clipped from V and 7 bases from J, the junction kept 4 bases outside the gene matches. The CDR3 is made up of 14 amino acids. Germline CDR1 reads ENHRY; CDR2 reads SYGVKD. Here the CDR3 DNA reads TGTGCCATCAGTGGGACTAGCGGGAGAAGAGAGCAGTACTTC. Protein sequence: CAISGTSGRREQYF.

V gene TRBV7-9 combines with J gene TRBJ1-1; maybe TRBD1 (5 bases). CDR1 and CDR2 from the germline V gene are SEHNR and FQNEAQ (reference sequence). The CDR3 consists of 15 residues. V lost 0 bases and J 0 bases, leaving 8 bases between the germline ends. The CDR3, as DNA: TGTGCCAGCAGCTTAGCGGGGGATCTGAACACTGAAGCTTTCTTT. It encodes CASSLAGDLNTEAFF.

The DNA of the CDR3 is TGCAGTGCTAGAGATCGGGGACTAGCGGGGGACCGATACCTCGGTAGGGACGAGCAGTACTTC. Amino acids: CSARDRGLAGDRYLGRDEQYF. The chain joins TRBV20-1 to TRBJ2-7; 14 bases align to TRBD2. Germline V gene sequence: CDR1 DFQATT, CDR2 SNEGSKA (reference sequence). Trimming cost V 0 bases and J 5 bases; bases outside gene matches: 21. This CDR3 comprises 21 residues.

This clonotype came up many times. V gene TRBV6-1 combines with J gene TRBJ1-1; D is undetermined. The germline CDR1 and CDR2 sequences are MNHNS and SASEGT. This CDR3 has 12 amino acids. V lost 6 bases and J 1 base, leaving 6 bases between the germline ends. Written as DNA, the CDR3 is TGTGCCAGCAGGGGAGGGAACACTGAAGCTTTCTTT. This translates into CASRGGNTEAFF.

This clonotype was observed at least ten times. CDR3 residues: CASSQGSSNQPQHF. The DNA for the CDR3 is TGTGCCAGCAGCCAGGGAAGTAGCAATCAGCCCCAGCATTTT. The chain recombines TRBV6-1 with TRBJ1-5; the D gene is possibly TRBD1 (5 bases). Between the trimmed V and J ends, which lost 6 bases and 0 bases, there was a span of 9 bases. The CDR3 is made up of 14 amino acids. The germline gives CDR1 MNHNS, CDR2 SASEGT.

V usage is TRBV21-1 and J usage is TRBJ2-2. TRBV21-1 is a recognized pseudogene. The CDR3 contains 14 residues. The CDR3 nucleotides read TGTGCCAGCAAACCCAAGGAGAACACCGGGGAGCTGTTTTTT. Translated: CASKPKENTGELFF.

The CDR3 bases are TGTGCCAGCAGTTCCACCGGGACTATCAATTCACCCCTCCACTTT. Its translation: CASSSTGTINSPLHF. The rearrangement joins TRBV27 to TRBJ1-6; a possible D gene is TRBD1 (5 bases). Deletions cut 4 bases from V and 7 bases from J, with 14 bases between. There are 15 residues in the CDR3. Germline loops: CDR1 MNHEY, CDR2 SMNVEV (reference sequence).

The rearrangement joins TRBV5-1 to TRBJ1-1; tentative D call: TRBD1 (5 bases). This CDR3 is built from 16 residues. Germline V gene data show CDR1 as SGHRS and CDR2 as YFSETQ. Trimming left V 0 bases short and J 0 bases short, with 12 bases between. Here the CDR3 reads CASSLGSGDLNTEAFF. CDR3 coding DNA: TGCGCCAGCAGCTTGGGGAGCGGGGACTTGAACACTGAAGCTTTCTTT. Complete variable domain (other parts from reference TRBV5-1 and TRBJ1-1): KAGVTQTPRYLIKTRGQQVTLSCSPISGHRSVSWYQQTPGQGLQFLFEYFSETQRNKGNFPGRFSGRQFSNSRSEMNVSTLELGDSALYLCASSLGSGDLNTEAFFGQGTRLTVV.

This clonotype has a handful of counts. The chain carries TRBV19 and TRBJ2-7, with D possibly matching TRBD2 (5 bases). V lost 5 bases to trimming and J lost 0 bases, with 17 bases between them. Germline V CDR1 and CDR2: LNHDA, SQIVND (reference sequence). This CDR3 is 16 amino acids long. CDR3 nucleotide sequence: TGTGCCAGTAGTCCCACGGCGGGTACTAGCTCCTACGAGCAGTACTTC. It specifies CASSPTAGTSSYEQYF.

This chain joins TRBV12-3 or TRBV12-4 and TRBJ1-6; a possible D gene is TRBD1 (5 bases). This CDR3 is 14 amino acids long. Trimming removed 9 bases at V and 7 bases at J, with 16 bases between. The DNA for the CDR3 is TGTGCCAGTGGGGCCTATGGGTCCAATTCACCCCTCCACTTT. Its protein product is CASGAYGSNSPLHF.

The CDR3 DNA reads TGTGCCAGCAGCCCAGGGCGGGGGGATAATCAGCCCCAGCATTTT. As protein: CASSPGRGDNQPQHF. The rearrangement joins TRBV6-1 to TRBJ1-5; tentative D call: TRBD1 (5 bases). The CDR3 contains 15 residues. V gave up 6 bases and J gave up 4 bases, with 16 bases separating them. Germline CDR1 is MNHNS and CDR2 is SASEGT.

This clonotype has a handful of counts. The rearrangement links TRBV5-4 to TRBJ2-5; no clear D gene. The length of the CDR3 is 12 residues. V shed 4 bases and J shed 2 bases, with 6 bases lying between them. The germline CDR1 and CDR2 sequences are SGHNT and YYREEE (reference sequence). CDR3 DNA: TGTGCCAGCAGCATAGATCAAGAGACCCAGTACTTC. Amino acid sequence: CASSIDQETQYF. Full variable domain (outside the CDR3, taken from reference TRBV5-4 and TRBJ2-5): ETGVTQSPTHLIKTRGQQVTLRCSSQSGHNTVSWYQQALGQGPQFIFQYYREEENGRGNFPPRFSGLQFPNYSSELNVNALELDDSALYLCASSIDQETQYFGPGTRLLVL.

V and J are TRBV11-2 and TRBJ2-1; unclear D gene. The CDR3 sequence is 13 residues long. V gave up 9 bases and J gave up 1 base, with 10 bases separating them. Germline V gives CDR1 SGHAT, CDR2 FQNNGV. The CDR3 sequence is CASGPVSYNEQFF. CDR3 bases: TGTGCCAGTGGCCCAGTATCCTACAATGAGCAGTTCTTC.

This clonotype was recorded at least ten times. CDR3: CASSLDNSGNTIYF. CDR3 in DNA: TGCGCCAGCAGCTTGGACAACTCTGGAAACACCATATATTTT. V usage is TRBV5-1 and J usage is TRBJ1-3, with D uncertain. The V gene's germline CDR1 is SGHRS and CDR2 YFSETQ. Between the trimmed V and J ends, which lost 0 bases and 0 bases, there was a span of 4 bases. CDR3 length: 14 amino acids.

This clonotype was counted a few times. The chain is built from TRBV3-1 and TRBJ2-2; 8 nucleotides match TRBD2. The CDR3 spans 16 residues. V dropped 3 bases and J dropped 7; count of bases not matched to a gene: 10. CDR1 is LGHDT and CDR2 is YNNKEL in the germline V gene (reference sequence). The CDR3 nucleotides are TGTGCCAGCAGCCATTTGGCAGCGGGGGCTGGCGGGGAGCTGTTTTTT. This encodes CASSHLAAGAGGELFF.

This clonotype was detected ten times or more. The J gene is TRBJ2-7, the V gene TRBV9, with D tentatively TRBD2 (5 bases). V dropped 0 bases and J dropped 7 bases, with 14 bases sitting between them. CDR1 SGDLS and CDR2 YYNGEE come from the germline V gene. The CDR3 sequence is 14 residues long. DNA of the CDR3: TGTGCCAGCAGCGTAGTAGGCCCGCCGGGGGAGCAGTACTTC. Encoded protein: CASSVVGPPGEQYF.

This clonotype appeared a few times. The chain links TRBV6-2 or TRBV6-3 to TRBJ1-5; D not resolved. V shed 7 bases and J shed 7 bases, with 5 bases lying between them. This CDR3 has 10 residues. Germline loops: CDR1 MNHEY, CDR2 SVGEGT. Here the CDR3 DNA reads TGTGCCAGCAATATCCAGCCCCAGCATTTT. This sequence encodes CASNIQPQHF.

The chain combines TRBV10-3 with TRBJ2-5; 8 positions match TRBD1. V lost 7 bases and J lost 4; bases outside the gene matches: 2. The length of the CDR3 is 12 residues. Germline V gives CDR1 ENHRY, CDR2 SYGVKD. Here the CDR3 DNA reads TGTGCCATCAAAGGACAGGGAGAGACCCAGTACTTC. It yields the protein CAIKGQGETQYF.

This clonotype was observed a few times. The V and J genes are TRBV28 and TRBJ2-7, with TRBD1 matching 9 bases. From germline, CDR1 is MDHEN and CDR2 SYDVKM. The CDR3 has 14 residues. V shed 6 bases and J 5 bases; nucleotides not matched to a gene: 8. The CDR3 DNA reads as TGTGCCAGCAGGCCCGGGACAGGGCACCACGAGCAGTACTTC. This codes for CASRPGTGHHEQYF.

This clonotype was picked up many times. The rearrangement links TRBV12-3 or TRBV12-4 to TRBJ2-1, with TRBD2 as a possible D gene (5 bases). V shed 2 bases and J shed 5 bases, with 10 bases lying between them. The CDR3 has 14 residues. CDR3 sequence reads: CASSLYSENNEQFF. The CDR3 bases are TGTGCCAGCAGTTTATATAGCGAGAACAATGAGCAGTTCTTC.

The CDR3 DNA follows: TGTGCCAGCAGCTCCGGGACAGCCTACACCGGGGAGCTGTTTTTT. Its protein product is CASSSGTAYTGELFF. The gene calls are TRBV7-3 and TRBJ2-2; 7 bases map to TRBD1. The CDR3 is made up of 15 amino acids. Germline assignment: CDR1 SGHTA and CDR2 FQGTGA. Germline trimming cut 4 bases from V and 3 bases from J; bases unmatched to any gene: 5.

The chain recombines TRBV9 with TRBJ2-2; TRBD1 or TRBD2 may be the D gene (5 bases each). Germline V gives CDR1 SGDLS, CDR2 YYNGEE. The CDR3 covers 13 residues. Trimming took 3 bases from V and 4 from J, leaving 7 bases between them. CDR3 amino acids: CASSGGFTGELFF. The DNA for the CDR3 is TGTGCCAGCAGCGGGGGGTTCACCGGGGAGCTGTTTTTT.

This sequence joins TRBV5-1 and TRBJ2-1; D tentatively fits TRBD1 or TRBD2 (5 bases each). This CDR3 region has 16 residues. The V end lost 0 bases, the J end lost 6 bases, and 16 bases lay between the germline ends. Germline assignment: CDR1 SGHRS and CDR2 YFSETQ. The DNA for the CDR3 is TGCGCCAGCAGCTTGGCCCGGGGCCCCGCCGGCAATGAGCAGTTCTTC. This translates into CASSLARGPAGNEQFF.